Described below is a single T cell receptor beta chain sequence and its context. Germline CDR1 is MDHEN and CDR2 is SYDVKM. The CDR3 sequence is 13 residues long. The V and J ends lost 6 bases and 0 bases respectively, with 6 bases between them. The data are from a study of blood T cell repertoires in COVID-19. The wider study: Material from acute and convalescent COVID-19 was sourced from the United States, Italy and Spain.

Method: immunoSEQ multiplex PCR; TCRdb's copy keeps in-frame clones and lacks some. In the table there are under 250,000 clones, around 82% of which are singletons. The receptor was isolated from a woman in her 70s with acute or convalescent COVID-19. This rearrangement joins TRBV28 to TRBJ1-3; TRBD1 might be the D (6 bases). Sample: peripheral blood. CDR3 bases: TGTGCCAGCAGGGACAGCTCTGGAAACACCATATATTTT. It specifies CASRDSSGNTIYF. The variable domain in full, completed from reference TRBV28 and TRBJ1-3, reads DVKVTQSSRYLVKRTGEKVFLECVQDMDHENMFWYRQDPGLGLRLIYFSYDVKMKEKGDIPEGYSVSREKKERFSLILESASTNQTSMYLCASRDSSGNTIYFGEGSWLTVV.